This note documents a single T cell receptor (beta chain) sequence. This sample was included in a study of blood T cell repertoires in COVID-19. Using immunoSEQ multiplex PCR, the repertoire was profiled, and TCRdb retains in-frame clones only, with some absent. The sample gives around 220,000 clones, roughly 87% of which show up once; nearly 6.5% is in the top ten. The V end lost 3 bases, the J end lost 8 bases, and 17 bases lay between the germline ends. Germline lookup yields CDR1 MDHEN and CDR2 SYDVKM. This CDR3 is built from 16 residues. The sequenced material came from PBMCs or T cells enriched from blood (not recorded which). The clonotype originates from a young woman with acute COVID-19. The chain combines TRBV28 with TRBJ1-6, with a weak D call TRBD1 (6 bases). As DNA, the CDR3 is TGTGCCAGCAGTTTCTACCTTCTGGGGGCTGATTCACCCCTCCACTTT. Its translation is CASSFYLLGADSPLHF.